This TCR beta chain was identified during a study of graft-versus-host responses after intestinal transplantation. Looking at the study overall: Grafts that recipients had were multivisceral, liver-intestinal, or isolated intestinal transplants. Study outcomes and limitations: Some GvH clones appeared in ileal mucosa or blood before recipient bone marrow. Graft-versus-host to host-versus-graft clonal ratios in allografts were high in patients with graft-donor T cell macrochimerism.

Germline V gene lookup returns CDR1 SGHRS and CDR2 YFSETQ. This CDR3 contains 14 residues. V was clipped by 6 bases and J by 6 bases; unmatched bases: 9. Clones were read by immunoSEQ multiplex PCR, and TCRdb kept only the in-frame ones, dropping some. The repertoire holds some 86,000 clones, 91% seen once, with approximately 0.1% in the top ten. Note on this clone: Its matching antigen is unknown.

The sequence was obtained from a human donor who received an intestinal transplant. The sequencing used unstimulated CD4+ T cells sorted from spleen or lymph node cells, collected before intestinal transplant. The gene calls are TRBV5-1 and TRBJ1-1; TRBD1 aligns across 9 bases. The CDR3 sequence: CASTLGTGFSEAFF. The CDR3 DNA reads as TGCGCCAGCACCCTCGGGACAGGGTTCTCTGAAGCTTTCTTT.